The 14 T cell receptor beta chains below come from one sample, sequenced in a study of T-cell reconstitution after alpha-beta-depleted transplantation in children. Unique molecular identifiers were incorporated into the prepared TCRbeta library. MiXCR, applied by TCRdb to the PCR reads, yields one record per CDR3 protein. The sample consists of 500,000 to 750,000 distinct CDR3 sequences, 10% to 15% of them appearing once. The specimen comprised PBMCs, mostly from graft donor cells, sampled 360 days after TCRalphabeta/CD19-depleted stem cell transplant. These receptors were taken from a male patient aged 10 to 17 who had a stem cell transplant for acute myeloid leukemia, so the T cells may come from the graft donor.

This clonotype was counted at least ten times. The chain couples TRBV28 to TRBJ2-2, with TRBD2 identical over 7 bases. The CDR3 has 15 amino acids. In germline, CDR1 is MDHEN, CDR2 SYDVKM. The trim removed 5 bases at V and 3 bases at J, leaving 6 bases unmatched. DNA for the CDR3: TGTGCCAGCAGTCCTCAAAGCGGGGACACCGGGGAGCTGTTTTTT. Protein sequence: CASSPQSGDTGELFF.

This clonotype showed up many times. V and J are TRBV5-1 and TRBJ2-1; D unresolved. The CDR3 sequence is 14 residues long. Germline V lookup: CDR1 SGHRS, CDR2 YFSETQ. The germline V and J ends were trimmed by 4 bases and 6 bases, with 14 bases remaining between them. The CDR3 nucleotides are TGCGCCAGCAGCCCGAAGGCGGACGGCAATGAGCAGTTCTTC. It encodes CASSPKADGNEQFF.

This clonotype was counted between two and nine times. CDR3 nucleotide sequence: TGCAGCGTTGCAGGGTTGGGTCAGCCCCAGCATTTT. Encoded protein: CSVAGLGQPQHF. This chain uses TRBV29-1 with TRBJ1-5; the D gene is possibly TRBD1 (5 bases). Trimming took off 4 bases at V and 6 bases at J, with 10 bases between the two ends. The CDR3 is 12 residues long. The germline V gene has CDR1 SQVTM and CDR2 ANQGSEA.

V gene TRBV29-1 combines with J gene TRBJ2-6, with TRBD1 identical over 10 bases. The CDR3 consists of 16 residues. Per the germline V gene, CDR1 is SQVTM and CDR2 is ANQGSEA. The V and J ends lost 7 bases and 4 bases, in that order; junction bases with no gene match: 10. The CDR3, as DNA: TGCAGCGCCGCCGGGACAGGGGTATCCGGGGCCAACGTCCTGACTTTC. Protein sequence: CSAAGTGVSGANVLTF.

The V call is TRBV11-2, the J call TRBJ2-7; the D is unclear. Germline lookup yields CDR1 SGHAT and CDR2 FQNNGV. Between the trimmed V and J ends, which lost 5 bases and 4 bases, there was a span of 12 bases. The CDR3 spans 13 residues. The CDR3 nucleotides are TGTGCCAGCAGCCGTGGTCTCGGTTACGAGCAGTACTTC. Translated, it gives CASSRGLGYEQYF.

V gene TRBV20-1 combines with J gene TRBJ2-2; TRBD1 aligns across 8 bases. The CDR3 length is 15 residues. J was trimmed by 3 bases and V by 6 bases; bases with no gene match: 9. CDR1 and CDR2 from the germline V gene are DFQATT and SNEGSKA (reference sequence). CDR3 loop: CSASLRDRYTGELFF. As DNA, the CDR3 is TGCAGTGCAAGTTTGCGGGACAGGTACACCGGGGAGCTGTTTTTT.

This clonotype was counted between two and nine times. V gene TRBV11-2 combines with J gene TRBJ2-1; tentative D call: TRBD2 (5 bases). The V gene's germline CDR1 is SGHAT and CDR2 FQNNGV. The CDR3 contains 16 residues. V was trimmed by 4 bases and J by 4 bases, leaving 17 bases between them. As DNA, the CDR3 is TGTGCCAGCAGCTCCGTCCGGGGAGAGGGTTACAATGAGCAGTTCTTC. Encoded protein: CASSSVRGEGYNEQFF.

This clonotype was observed many times. J is TRBJ2-7 and V is TRBV28; D possibly corresponds to TRBD2 (5 bases). CDR3 size: 16 residues. V was trimmed by 5 bases and J by 0 bases, leaving 17 bases between them. Germline loops: CDR1 MDHEN, CDR2 SYDVKM. CDR3 loop: CASSPRTQFYSYEQYF. As DNA, the CDR3 is TGTGCCAGCAGTCCGAGGACTCAATTTTACTCCTACGAGCAGTACTTC. Combining the CDR3 with reference TRBV28 and TRBJ2-7 gives the whole variable domain DVKVTQSSRYLVKRTGEKVFLECVQDMDHENMFWYRQDPGLGLRLIYFSYDVKMKEKGDIPEGYSVSREKKERFSLILESASTNQTSMYLCASSPRTQFYSYEQYFGPGTRLTVT.

This clonotype was recorded a few times. This chain connects TRBV20-1 to TRBJ2-5; maybe TRBD2 (5 bases). The CDR3 has 13 residues. The V gene's germline CDR1 is DFQATT and CDR2 SNEGSKA (reference sequence). Trimming removed 5 bases from V and 3 bases from J, with 13 bases in between. CDR3 in amino acids: CSASGKAKETQYF. The CDR3 region has the DNA TGCAGTGCTTCCGGGAAGGCAAAAGAGACCCAGTACTTC.

The table lists this clonotype with a few counts. CDR3 sequence: CASMEPEQYF. The CDR3 DNA sequence: TGTGCCAGCATGGAACCCGAGCAGTACTTC. V usage is TRBV25-1 and J usage is TRBJ2-7; D is ambiguous. Per the germline V gene, CDR1 is MGHDK and CDR2 is SYGVNS. CDR3 length: 10 residues. V lost 7 bases and J lost 6, with 7 bases in between.

This clonotype has more than one count but fewer than ten. J is TRBJ1-2 and V is TRBV12-3 or TRBV12-4; D is perhaps TRBD1 (6 bases). Trimming took off 6 bases at V and 4 bases at J, with 15 bases between the two ends. The CDR3 has 14 amino acids. Here the CDR3 DNA reads TGTGCCAGCAGCAAGTCGACAGGCTCCTATGGCTACACCTTC. Translating gives CASSKSTGSYGYTF.

This clonotype was seen a single time. The CDR3 nucleotides read TGTGCCAGCACCCTTAGCAGAGACAATGAGCAGTTCTTC. This translates into CASTLSRDNEQFF. V usage is TRBV6-1 and J usage is TRBJ2-1; unclear D gene. Germline values: CDR1 MNHNS, CDR2 SASEGT. This CDR3 region has 13 residues. Trimming pared 7 bases from V and 5 bases from J, leaving 12 bases between.

This clonotype was seen a few times. The V gene is TRBV10-3, the J gene TRBJ1-5; possibly TRBD1 for D (5 bases). From germline, CDR1 is ENHRY and CDR2 SYGVKD. CDR3 length equals 15 residues. V lost 0 bases to trimming and J lost 4 bases, with 10 bases between them. The chain's CDR3 is CAISESAGRNQPQHF. The CDR3 coding sequence is TGTGCCATCAGTGAGTCAGCAGGGCGAAATCAGCCCCAGCATTTT.

The rearrangement uses TRBV4-2 and TRBJ2-7; D is undetermined. Between the trimmed V and J ends, which lost 3 bases and 0 bases, there was a span of 12 bases. Germline V lookup: CDR1 LGHNA, CDR2 YNFKEQ. The CDR3 length is 15 residues. The CDR3 reads CASSQGDTSSYEQYF. CDR3 DNA: TGTGCCAGCAGCCAGGGTGACACGAGCTCCTACGAGCAGTACTTC.